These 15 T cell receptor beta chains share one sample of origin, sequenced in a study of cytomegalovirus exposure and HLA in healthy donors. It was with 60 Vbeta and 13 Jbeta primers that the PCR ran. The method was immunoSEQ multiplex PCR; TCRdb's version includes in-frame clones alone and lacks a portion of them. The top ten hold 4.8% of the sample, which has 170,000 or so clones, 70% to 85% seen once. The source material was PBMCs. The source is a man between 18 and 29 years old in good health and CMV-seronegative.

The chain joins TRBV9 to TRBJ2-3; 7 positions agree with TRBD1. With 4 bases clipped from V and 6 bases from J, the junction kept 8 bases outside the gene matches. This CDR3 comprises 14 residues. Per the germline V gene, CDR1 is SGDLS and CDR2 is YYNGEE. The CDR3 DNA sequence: TGTGCCAGCAGCCCAGGGGGAGCGGAGGATACGCAGTATTTT. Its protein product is CASSPGGAEDTQYF.

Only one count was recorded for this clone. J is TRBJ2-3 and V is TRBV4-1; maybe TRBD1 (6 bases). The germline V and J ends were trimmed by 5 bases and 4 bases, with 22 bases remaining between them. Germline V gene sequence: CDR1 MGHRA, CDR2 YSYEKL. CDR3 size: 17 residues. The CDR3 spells CASSKTDSQASADTQYF. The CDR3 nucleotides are TGCGCCAGCAGCAAAACGGACAGCCAGGCAAGTGCAGATACGCAGTATTTT.

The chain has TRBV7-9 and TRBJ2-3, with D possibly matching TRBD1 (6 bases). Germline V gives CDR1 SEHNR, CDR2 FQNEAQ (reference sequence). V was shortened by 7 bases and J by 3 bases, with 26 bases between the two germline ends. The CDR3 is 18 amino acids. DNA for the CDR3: TGTGCCAGCACCTCAAGGGGTAGCACAGGGTGGGGTACAGATACGCAGTATTTT. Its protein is CASTSRGSTGWGTDTQYF.

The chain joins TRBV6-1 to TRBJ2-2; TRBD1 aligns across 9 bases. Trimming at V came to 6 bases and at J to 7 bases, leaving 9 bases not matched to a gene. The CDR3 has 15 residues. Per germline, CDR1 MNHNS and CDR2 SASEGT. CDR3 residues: CASSPRDRASGELFF. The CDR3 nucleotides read TGTGCCAGCAGCCCTCGGGACAGGGCGAGCGGGGAGCTGTTTTTT.

The CDR3 reads CASSQEHTGAGELFF. The CDR3 coding sequence is TGTGCCAGCAGCCAAGAACATACAGGGGCCGGGGAGCTGTTTTTT. The chain couples TRBV9 to TRBJ2-2, with 7 nucleotides matching TRBD1. With 4 bases clipped from V and 6 bases from J, the junction kept 9 bases outside the gene matches. The CDR3 has 15 residues. Germline CDR1 reads SGDLS; CDR2 reads YYNGEE.

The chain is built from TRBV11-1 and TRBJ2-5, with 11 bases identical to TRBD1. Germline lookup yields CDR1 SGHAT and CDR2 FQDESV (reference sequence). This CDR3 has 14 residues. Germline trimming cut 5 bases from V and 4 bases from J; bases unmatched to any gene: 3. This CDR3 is CASSPDRGRETQYF. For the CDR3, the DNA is TGTGCCAGCAGCCCGGACAGGGGGCGAGAGACCCAGTACTTC.

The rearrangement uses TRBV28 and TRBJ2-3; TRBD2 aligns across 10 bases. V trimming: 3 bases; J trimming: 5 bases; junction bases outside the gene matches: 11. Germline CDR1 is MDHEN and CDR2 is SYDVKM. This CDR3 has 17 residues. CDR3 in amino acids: CASSLEAGTSVVDTQYF. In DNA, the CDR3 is TGTGCCAGCAGTTTGGAGGCCGGGACTAGCGTAGTAGATACGCAGTATTTT.

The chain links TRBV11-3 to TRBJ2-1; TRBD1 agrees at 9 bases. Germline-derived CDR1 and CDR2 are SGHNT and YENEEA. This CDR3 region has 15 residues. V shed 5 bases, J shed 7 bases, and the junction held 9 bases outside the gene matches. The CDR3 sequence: CASSVSPGTGNEQFF. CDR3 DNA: TGTGCCAGCAGCGTCAGTCCCGGGACAGGGAATGAGCAGTTCTTC.

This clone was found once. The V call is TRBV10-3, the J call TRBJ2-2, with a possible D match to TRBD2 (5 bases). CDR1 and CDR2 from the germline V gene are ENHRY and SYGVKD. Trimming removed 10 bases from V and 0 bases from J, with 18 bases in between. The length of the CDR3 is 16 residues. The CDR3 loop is CATAKEAGSNTGELFF. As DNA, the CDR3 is TGTGCCACTGCTAAGGAGGCCGGTTCGAACACCGGGGAGCTGTTTTTT.

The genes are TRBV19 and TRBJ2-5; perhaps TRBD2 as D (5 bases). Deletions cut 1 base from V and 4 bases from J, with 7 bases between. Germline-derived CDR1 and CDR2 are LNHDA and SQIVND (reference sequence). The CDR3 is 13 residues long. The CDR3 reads CASSIARGETQYF. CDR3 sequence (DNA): TGTGCCAGTAGTATAGCCCGGGGAGAGACCCAGTACTTC.

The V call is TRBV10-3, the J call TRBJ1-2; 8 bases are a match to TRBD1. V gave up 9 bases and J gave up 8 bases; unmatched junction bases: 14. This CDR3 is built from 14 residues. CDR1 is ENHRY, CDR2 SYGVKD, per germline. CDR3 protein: CAIRVTGGSYGYTF. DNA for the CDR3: TGTGCCATACGAGTCACAGGGGGGAGTTACGGCTACACCTTC.

The CDR3 is CASSTTSGLFNEQFF. The CDR3 DNA is TGTGCCAGCAGCACCACTAGCGGGTTGTTTAATGAGCAGTTCTTC. This chain links TRBV5-8 with TRBJ2-1; the match to TRBD2 covers 9 bases. The trim removed 4 bases at V and 7 bases at J, leaving 9 bases unmatched. This CDR3 spans 15 amino acids. CDR1 and CDR2 (germline): SGHTS, YDEGEE. Supplemented by reference TRBV5-8 and TRBJ2-1, the full variable domain reads EAGVTQSPTHLIKTRGQQATLRCSPISGHTSVYWYQQALGLGLQFLLWYDEGEERNRGNFPPRFSGRQFPNYSSELNVNALELEDSALYLCASSTTSGLFNEQFFGPGTRLTVL.

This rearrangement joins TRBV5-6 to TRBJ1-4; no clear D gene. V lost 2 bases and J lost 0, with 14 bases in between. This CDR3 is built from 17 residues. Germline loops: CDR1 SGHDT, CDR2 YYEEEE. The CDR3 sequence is CASSLLVGGSTNEKLFF. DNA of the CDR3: TGTGCCAGCAGCTTACTTGTAGGCGGATCAACTAATGAAAAACTGTTTTTT.

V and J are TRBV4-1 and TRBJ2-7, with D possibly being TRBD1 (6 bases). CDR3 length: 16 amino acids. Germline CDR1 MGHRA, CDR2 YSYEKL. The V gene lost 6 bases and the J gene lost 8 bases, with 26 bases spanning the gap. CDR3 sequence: CASRQGFGGDLVKQYF. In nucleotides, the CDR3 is TGCGCCAGCAGACAGGGTTTCGGTGGGGACCTTGTCAAGCAGTACTTC.

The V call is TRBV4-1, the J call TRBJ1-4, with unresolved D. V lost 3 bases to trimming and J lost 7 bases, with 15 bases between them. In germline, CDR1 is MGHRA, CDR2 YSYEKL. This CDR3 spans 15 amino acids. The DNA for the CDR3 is TGCGCCAGCAGCCACCTAGACCGGGGAATTGAAAAACTGTTTTTT. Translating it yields CASSHLDRGIEKLFF.